This T cell receptor (beta chain) was identified in a study of shared T cell receptors in the human thymus. TCRdb's table, derived via immunoSEQ multiplex PCR, lists solely in-frame clones and lacks some. The table has about 380,000 clones, 85% to 95% seen once. This CDR3 is 13 amino acids long. Germline CDR1 MNHEY, CDR2 SVGAGI. The V and J ends lost 8 bases and 5 bases respectively, with 12 bases between them. Sequencing was performed on thymocytes. This receptor was identified in a human donor. This chain uses TRBV6-5 with TRBJ1-4; D is perhaps TRBD1 (5 bases). The CDR3 loop is CASARGDNEKLFF. CDR3 sequence (DNA): TGTGCCAGCGCAAGGGGAGACAATGAAAAACTGTTTTTT.